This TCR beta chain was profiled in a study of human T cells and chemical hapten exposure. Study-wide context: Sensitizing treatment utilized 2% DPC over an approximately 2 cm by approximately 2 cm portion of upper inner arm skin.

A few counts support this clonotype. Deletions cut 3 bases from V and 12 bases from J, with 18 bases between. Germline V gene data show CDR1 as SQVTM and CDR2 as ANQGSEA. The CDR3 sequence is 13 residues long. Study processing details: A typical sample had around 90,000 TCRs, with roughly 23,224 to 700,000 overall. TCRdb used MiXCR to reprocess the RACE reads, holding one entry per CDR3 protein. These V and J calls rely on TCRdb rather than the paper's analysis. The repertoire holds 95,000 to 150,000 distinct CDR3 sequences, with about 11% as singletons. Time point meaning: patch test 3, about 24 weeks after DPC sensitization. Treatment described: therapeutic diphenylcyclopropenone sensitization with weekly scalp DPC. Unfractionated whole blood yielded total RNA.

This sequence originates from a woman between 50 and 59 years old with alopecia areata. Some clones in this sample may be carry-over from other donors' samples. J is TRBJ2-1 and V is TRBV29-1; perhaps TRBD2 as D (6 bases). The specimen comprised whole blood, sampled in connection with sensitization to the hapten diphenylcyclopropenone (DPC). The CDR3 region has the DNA TGCAGCGTTGATGGGACTCCCTCGGTAGTGCAGTTCTTC. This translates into CSVDGTPSVVQFF.